These T cell receptor beta chains were read from a single sample in a study of shared T cell receptors in the human thymus. Assay: immunoSEQ multiplex PCR; the TCRdb copy retains only in-frame clones and omits some. The table lists about 660,000 clones, approximately 89% of them singletons. This sample also appeared in a second study, on human thymus T cells.

Sequencing used thymocytes. These receptors originate from a boy in the first two years of life with a congenital heart defect. Both conserved end residues are part of each CDR3. The order of the fields is J gene, CDR3 length, D gene, clone size, V gene, CDR3 protein, CDR3 DNA. The D gene is left open where the match is weak. Expanded clones are given a class, and other clones once, few, many or no size at all.

>TRBJ2-3|15|TRBD1|NA|TRBV5-1
CASSLGQGASDTQYF
TGCGCCAGCAGCCTGGGACAGGGAGCGTCAGATACGCAGTATTTT
>TRBJ2-3|20|TRBD2|NA|TRBV4-1
CASSQTEGSGRAPSTDTQYF
TGCGCCAGCAGCCAAACAGAGGGAAGCGGGAGGGCCCCTAGCACAGATACGCAGTATTTT
>TRBJ1-1|21|TRBD1|NA|TRBV29-1
CSASFCGQGVARRCVSTEAFF
TGCAGCGCCTCCTTTTGTGGACAGGGCGTTGCCCGTAGGTGTGTTAGCACTGAAGCTTTCTTT
>TRBJ2-3|18|TRBD1|NA|TRBV4-3
CASSQDYPTGKSDDTQYF
TGCGCCAGCAGCCAAGACTACCCGACAGGGAAATCTGACGATACGCAGTATTTT
>TRBJ1-6|17|NA|NA|TRBV5-6
CASSCKQGCGPFSPLHF
TGTGCCAGCAGCTGCAAACAGGGATGTGGTCCCTTTTCACCCCTCCACTTT
>TRBJ1-2|14|NA|few|TRBV19
CASSIDNMNYGYTF
TGTGCCAGTAGTATAGATAACATGAACTATGGCTACACCTTC
>TRBJ1-2|17|NA|NA|TRBV19
CASSIDGTGPIRYGYTF
TGTGCCAGTAGTATAGACGGAACAGGTCCCATCCGCTATGGCTACACCTTC
>TRBJ2-7|16|TRBD1|NA|TRBV19
CASSIAVQGGSYEQYF
TGTGCCAGTAGTATCGCGGTACAGGGGGGTTCCTACGAGCAGTACTTC
>TRBJ1-3|15|NA|NA|TRBV6-5
CASSYRQRSGNTIYF
TGTGCCAGCAGTTACAGACAACGCTCTGGAAACACCATATATTTT
>TRBJ2-3|14|NA|NA|TRBV6-1
CASSDTRPSDTQYF
TGTGCCAGCAGTGATACTAGGCCTTCAGATACGCAGTATTTT
>TRBJ1-1|11|NA|once|TRBV29-1
CSVEGGSEAFF
TGCAGCGTTGAAGGAGGATCTGAAGCTTTCTTT
>TRBJ1-2|17|TRBD1|NA|TRBV14
CASSQGVYRGVDYGYTF
TGTGCCAGCAGCCAAGGGGTCTACAGGGGGGTAGACTATGGCTACACCTTC
>TRBJ1-3|13|NA|NA|TRBV6-1
CASSDFRTDTIYF
TGTGCCAGCAGTGATTTCAGGACTGACACCATATATTTT
>TRBJ1-2|19|TRBD1|NA|TRBV6-1
CASSAPFEDRGPRDYGYTF
TGTGCCAGCAGTGCCCCTTTTGAGGACAGGGGCCCTAGGGACTATGGCTACACCTTC
>TRBJ1-6|17|NA|NA|TRBV5-8
CASSLGQTSSYNSPLHF
TGTGCCAGCAGCTTGGGTCAGACAAGCTCCTATAATTCCCCCCTCCACTTT
>TRBJ2-1|15|TRBD2|NA|TRBV5-1
CASSPLAAGYNEQFF
TGCGCCAGCAGCCCGCTAGCGGCAGGCTACAATGAGCAGTTCTTC
>TRBJ2-3|15|NA|once|TRBV12-5
CASGLGTPTVDTQYF
TGTGCTAGTGGTTTGGGGACTCCGACCGTAGATACGCAGTATTTT
>TRBJ1-1|13|NA|NA|TRBV30
CAWSVWGRTEAFF
TGTGCCTGGAGTGTCTGGGGGCGCACTGAAGCTTTCTTT
>TRBJ2-3|16|TRBD2|NA|TRBV9
CASSVALAGETDTQYF
TGTGCCAGCAGCGTAGCTCTAGCGGGGGAGACAGATACGCAGTATTTT
>TRBJ1-1|16|NA|NA|TRBV4-3
CASSQVVAGGNTEAFF
TGCGCCAGCAGCCAAGTGGTTGCGGGTGGGAACACTGAAGCTTTCTTT
>TRBJ2-5|14|NA|NA|TRBV5-1
CASSLAQYQETQYF
TGCGCCAGCAGCTTGGCTCAGTACCAAGAGACCCAGTACTTC
>TRBJ2-2|13|TRBD2|NA|TRBV15
CATSRGGAGELFF
TGTGCCACCAGCAGGGGGGGGGCCGGGGAGCTGTTTTTT
>TRBJ1-1|18|TRBD1|NA|TRBV7-9
CASSSTGPGIGGNTEAFF
TGTGCCAGCAGCTCTACCGGGCCAGGTATAGGGGGCAACACTGAAGCTTTCTTT
>TRBJ1-6|18|TRBD1|NA|TRBV7-9
CASSPFPGTGSENSPLHF
TGTGCCAGCAGCCCATTCCCCGGGACAGGGTCCGAGAATTCACCCCTCCACTTT
>TRBJ2-7|13|NA|NA|TRBV7-2
CASSLGGLAEQYF
TGTGCCAGCAGCTTGGGGGGTTTGGCCGAGCAGTACTTC
>TRBJ1-5|16|TRBD1|few|TRBV5-8
CASSLFGDRDDQPQHF
TGTGCCAGCAGCTTGTTCGGGGACAGGGATGATCAGCCCCAGCATTTT
>TRBJ1-3|12|NA|once|TRBV14
CASRASGNTIYF
TGTGCCAGCAGGGCCTCTGGAAACACCATATATTTT
>TRBJ1-6|15|TRBD1|NA|TRBV5-6
CASSSSGTGVSPLHF
TGTGCCAGCAGCTCCTCCGGGACAGGGGTTTCACCCCTCCACTTT
>TRBJ1-2|15|NA|NA|TRBV5-4
CASSSSLGQDYGYTF
TGTGCCAGCAGCTCTTCATTGGGTCAGGACTATGGCTACACCTTC
>TRBJ2-3|16|TRBD1|NA|TRBV7-2
CASSPKGGQGKDTQYF
TGTGCCAGCAGCCCTAAGGGGGGACAGGGAAAAGATACGCAGTATTTT
>TRBJ2-7|13|NA|NA|TRBV25-1
CASSDPRSYEQYF
TGTGCCAGCAGTGATCCTAGGTCCTACGAGCAGTACTTC
>TRBJ2-2|12|NA|NA|TRBV6-5
CASGLYTGELFF
TGTGCCAGCGGGCTTTACACCGGGGAGCTGTTTTTT
>TRBJ2-3|15|NA|NA|TRBV2
CASSEHLGEYRTQYF
TGTGCCAGCAGCGAGCACCTTGGAGAATATCGGACGCAGTATTTT
>TRBJ1-3|17|TRBD1|NA|TRBV10-3
CAIDDGQGDTSGNTIYF
TGTGCCATAGACGACGGACAGGGCGATACCTCTGGAAACACCATATATTTT
>TRBJ2-7|14|TRBD1|NA|TRBV15
CATSPQTGPYEQYF
TGTGCCACCAGCCCCCAGACAGGGCCCTACGAGCAGTACTTC
>TRBJ2-5|16|TRBD2|NA|TRBV27
CASSLLGTMGTETQYF
TGTGCCAGCAGTCTACTCGGGACTATGGGTACGGAGACCCAGTACTTC
>TRBJ1-5|14|NA|once|TRBV27
CASSSRQLNQPQHF
TGTGCCAGCAGTTCACGACAGTTGAATCAGCCCCAGCATTTT
>TRBJ2-7|15|NA|once|TRBV19
CASSAGSGPSYEQYF
TGTGCCAGTTCGGCGGGGTCAGGTCCTTCCTACGAGCAGTACTTC
>TRBJ2-4|14|TRBD2|few|TRBV5-6
CASSFGLDNNIQYF
TGTGCCAGCAGCTTCGGACTAGATAATAACATTCAGTACTTC
>TRBJ1-5|13|NA|few|TRBV9
CARTEHSNQPQHF
TGTGCCAGAACAGAGCATAGCAATCAGCCCCAGCATTTT
>TRBJ2-7|18|TRBD1|NA|TRBV4-3
CASSQVGASVGTAYEQYF
TGCGCCAGCAGCCAAGTCGGGGCCTCCGTCGGGACAGCTTACGAGCAGTACTTC
>TRBJ2-5|17|TRBD2|NA|TRBV4-3
CASSQVVLAGNQETQYF
TGCGCCAGCAGCCAAGTTGTCCTAGCGGGAAACCAAGAGACCCAGTACTTC
>TRBJ1-2|16|TRBD1|few|TRBV28
CASSPGIQGLSYGYTF
TGTGCCAGCAGTCCCGGAATACAGGGGTTAAGCTATGGCTACACCTTC
>TRBJ2-5|15|NA|NA|TRBV6-6
CASSYRQTGWETQYF
TGTGCCAGCAGTTACCGTCAAACAGGGTGGGAGACCCAGTACTTC
>TRBJ1-1|17|TRBD1|once|TRBV4-3
CASSQDAGGQPPAEAFF
TGCGCCAGCAGCCAAGATGCGGGGGGACAGCCCCCCGCTGAAGCTTTCTTT
>TRBJ1-5|15|TRBD1|NA|TRBV19
CASSMDRDEYQPQHF
TGTGCCAGTAGTATGGACAGGGACGAATATCAGCCCCAGCATTTT
>TRBJ2-1|14|NA|few|TRBV7-9
CASSFGTRNYEQFF
TGTGCCAGCAGCTTTGGGACTCGAAACTATGAGCAGTTCTTC
>TRBJ1-2|14|NA|once|TRBV5-1
CASSPPDRNYGYTF
TGCGCCAGCAGCCCCCCGGACAGAAACTATGGCTACACCTTC
>TRBJ1-5|15|NA|once|TRBV19
CASTLAGMGNQPQHF
TGTGCCAGCACCCTGGCGGGGATGGGCAATCAGCCCCAGCATTTT
>TRBJ1-1|16|TRBD1|NA|TRBV15
CATSGDRAECWTEAFF
TGTGCCACCAGTGGGGACAGGGCCGAGTGTTGGACTGAAGCTTTCTTT
>TRBJ2-1|16|NA|NA|TRBV2
CASMDSAQEGYNEQFF
TGTGCCAGCATGGATAGCGCCCAGGAGGGCTACAATGAGCAGTTCTTC
>TRBJ1-4|16|NA|NA|TRBV6-6
CASRWTAAAANEKLFF
TGTGCCAGCAGGTGGACCGCTGCAGCGGCTAATGAAAAACTGTTTTTT